This is a list of T cell receptor beta chains from one sample in a study of CXCR3-negative and CXCR3-positive naive CD8 T cells. TCRdb reprocessed the 5' RACE reads and reports one entry per CDR3 protein, with no DNA. This listing includes about 41,000 distinct CDR3 sequences. Sequenced sample: memory CD8+ T cells from blood. These receptors were taken from a human donor in good health. Some clones in this sample may be carry-over from other donors' samples. The CDR3 runs from the conserved cysteine through the conserved F or W. Clone size appears in some rows only: once, few, many, or a class for an expanded clone.

clone_size j_call v_call cdr3_length cdr3_aa
NA TRBJ2-1 TRBV20-1 15 CSARVPRGGNNEQFF
NA TRBJ1-5 TRBV11-2 15 CASSLGIGNNQPQHF
NA TRBJ2-1 TRBV20-1 15 CSATGDPGGYNEQFF
NA TRBJ2-1 TRBV28 16 CASSVKQEPRVWEQFF
NA TRBJ1-2 TRBV4-3 16 CASSYYTGPPDYGYTF
NA TRBJ2-7 TRBV20-1 12 CSARNVGPLQYF
NA TRBJ2-7 TRBV12-3/TRBV12-4 15 CASSLAPGQGYEQYF
NA TRBJ2-4 TRBV29-1 12 CSVMGDGDIQYF
NA TRBJ1-1 TRBV29-1 13 CSVLGGLDTEAFF
NA TRBJ2-3 TRBV6-6 15 CASGTSGSWTDTQYF
NA TRBJ1-2 TRBV6-2/TRBV6-3 17 CATLKAALVRTLEGYTF
NA TRBJ1-2 TRBV6-2/TRBV6-3 14 CASSYGPTDYGYTF
medium-sized TRBJ2-1 TRBV6-4 15 CASSPSGGSTDEQFF
NA TRBJ2-7 TRBV29-1 15 CSVSGTGSILGEQYF
NA TRBJ2-3 TRBV12-3/TRBV12-4 13 CASNLGVADTQYF
NA TRBJ2-7 TRBV27 15 CASSLYATAGVEQYF
NA TRBJ2-1 TRBV4-3 16 CASSQDAGGSRNEQFF
NA TRBJ2-1 TRBV6-2/TRBV6-3 16 CASSGRDASGINEQFF